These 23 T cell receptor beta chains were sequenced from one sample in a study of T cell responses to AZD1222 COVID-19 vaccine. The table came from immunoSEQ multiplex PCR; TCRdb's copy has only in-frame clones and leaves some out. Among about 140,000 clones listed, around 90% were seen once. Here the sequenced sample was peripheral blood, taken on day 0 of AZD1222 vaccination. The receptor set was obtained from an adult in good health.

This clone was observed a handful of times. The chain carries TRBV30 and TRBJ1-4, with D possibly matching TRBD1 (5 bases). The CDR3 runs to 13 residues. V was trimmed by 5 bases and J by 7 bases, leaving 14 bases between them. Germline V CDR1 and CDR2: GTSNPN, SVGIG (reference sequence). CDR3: CAWAGAGGEKLFF. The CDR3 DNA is TGTGCCTGGGCCGGGGCTGGAGGTGAAAAACTGTTTTTT.

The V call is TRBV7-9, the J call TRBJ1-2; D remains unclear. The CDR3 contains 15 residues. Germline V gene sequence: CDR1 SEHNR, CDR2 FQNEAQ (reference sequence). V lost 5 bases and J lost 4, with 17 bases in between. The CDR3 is CASSRPFEGGYGYTF. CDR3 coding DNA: TGTGCCAGCAGCCGGCCGTTTGAGGGAGGCTATGGCTACACCTTC. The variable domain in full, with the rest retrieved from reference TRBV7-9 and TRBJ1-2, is DTGVSQNPRHKITKRGQNVTFRCDPISEHNRLYWYRQTLGQGPEFLTYFQNEAQLEKSRLLSDRFSAERPKGSFSTLEIQRTEQGDSAMYLCASSRPFEGGYGYTFGSGTRLTVV.

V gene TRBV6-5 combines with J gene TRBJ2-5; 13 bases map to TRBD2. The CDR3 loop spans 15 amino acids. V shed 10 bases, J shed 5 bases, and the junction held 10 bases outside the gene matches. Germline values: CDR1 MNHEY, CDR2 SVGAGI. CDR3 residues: CATGLAGATGETQYF. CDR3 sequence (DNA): TGTGCCACAGGACTAGCGGGGGCCACCGGGGAGACCCAGTACTTC.

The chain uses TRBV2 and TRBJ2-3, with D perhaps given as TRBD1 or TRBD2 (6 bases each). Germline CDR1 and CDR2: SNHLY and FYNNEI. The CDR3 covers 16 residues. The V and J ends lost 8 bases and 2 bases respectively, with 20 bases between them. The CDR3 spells CASRWGARSYTDTQYF. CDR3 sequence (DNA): TGTGCCAGCCGGTGGGGGGCGCGTTCGTACACAGATACGCAGTATTTT.

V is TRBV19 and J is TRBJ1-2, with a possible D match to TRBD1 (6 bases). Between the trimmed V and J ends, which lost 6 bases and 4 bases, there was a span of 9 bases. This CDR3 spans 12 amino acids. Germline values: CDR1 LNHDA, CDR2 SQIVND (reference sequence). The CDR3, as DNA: TGTGCCAGTAGCGACAGGAGCTATGGCTACACCTTC. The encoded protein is CASSDRSYGYTF.

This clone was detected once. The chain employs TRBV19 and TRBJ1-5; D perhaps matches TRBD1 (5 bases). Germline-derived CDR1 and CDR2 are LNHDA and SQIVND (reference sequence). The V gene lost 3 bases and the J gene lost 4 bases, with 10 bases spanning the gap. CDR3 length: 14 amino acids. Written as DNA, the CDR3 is TGTGCCAGTAGTATCGGGGCGGGGAATCAGCCCCAGCATTTT. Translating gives CASSIGAGNQPQHF.

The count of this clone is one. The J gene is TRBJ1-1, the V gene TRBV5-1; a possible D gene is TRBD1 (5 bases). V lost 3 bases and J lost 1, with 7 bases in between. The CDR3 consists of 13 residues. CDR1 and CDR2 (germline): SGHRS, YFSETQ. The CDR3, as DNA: TGCGCCAGCAGCTATGGGGGGAACACTGAAGCTTTCTTT. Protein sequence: CASSYGGNTEAFF.

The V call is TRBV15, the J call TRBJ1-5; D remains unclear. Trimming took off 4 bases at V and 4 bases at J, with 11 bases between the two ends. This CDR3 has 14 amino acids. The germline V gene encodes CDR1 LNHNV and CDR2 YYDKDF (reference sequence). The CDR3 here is CATSIVSPNQPQHF. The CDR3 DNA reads TGTGCCACCAGCATAGTCTCACCTAATCAGCCCCAGCATTTT. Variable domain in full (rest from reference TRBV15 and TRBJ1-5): DAMVIQNPRYQVTQFGKPVTLSCSQTLNHNVMYWYQQKSSQAPKLLFHYYDKDFNNEADTPDNFQSRRPNTSFCFLDIRSPGLGDTAMYLCATSIVSPNQPQHFGDGTRLSIL.

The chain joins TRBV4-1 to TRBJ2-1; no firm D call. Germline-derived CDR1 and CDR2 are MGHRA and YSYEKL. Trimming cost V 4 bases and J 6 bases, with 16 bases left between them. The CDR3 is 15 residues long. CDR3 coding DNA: TGCGCCAGCAGCCCACCTCTCGGGCGGCCCAATGAGCAGTTCTTC. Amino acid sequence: CASSPPLGRPNEQFF.

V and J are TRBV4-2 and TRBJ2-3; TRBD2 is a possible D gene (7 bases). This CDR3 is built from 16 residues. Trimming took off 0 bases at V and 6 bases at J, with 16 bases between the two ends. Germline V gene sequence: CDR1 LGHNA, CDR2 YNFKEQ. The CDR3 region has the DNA TGTGCCAGCAGCCAAGATACGGCGGGGGCCCCGGATACGCAGTATTTT. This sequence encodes CASSQDTAGAPDTQYF.

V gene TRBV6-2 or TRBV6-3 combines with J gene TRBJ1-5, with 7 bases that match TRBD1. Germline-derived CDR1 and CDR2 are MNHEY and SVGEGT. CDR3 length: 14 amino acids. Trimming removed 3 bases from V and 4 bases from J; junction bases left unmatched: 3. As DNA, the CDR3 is TGTGCCAGCAGTTATCCCAGGGGGAATCAGCCCCAGCATTTT. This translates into CASSYPRGNQPQHF.

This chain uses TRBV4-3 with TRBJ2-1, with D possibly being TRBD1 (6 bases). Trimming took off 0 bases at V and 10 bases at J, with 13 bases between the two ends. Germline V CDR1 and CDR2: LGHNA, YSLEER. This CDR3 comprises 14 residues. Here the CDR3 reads CASSQDPGVREQFF. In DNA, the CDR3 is TGCGCCAGCAGCCAAGATCCAGGGGTGCGGGAGCAGTTCTTC.

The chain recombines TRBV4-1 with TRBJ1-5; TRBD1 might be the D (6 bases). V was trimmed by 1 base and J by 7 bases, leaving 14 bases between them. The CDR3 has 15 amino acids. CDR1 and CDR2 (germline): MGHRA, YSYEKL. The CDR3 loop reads CASSQGRTVGQPQHF. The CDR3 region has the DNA TGCGCCAGCAGCCAAGGAAGGACAGTAGGCCAGCCCCAGCATTTT.

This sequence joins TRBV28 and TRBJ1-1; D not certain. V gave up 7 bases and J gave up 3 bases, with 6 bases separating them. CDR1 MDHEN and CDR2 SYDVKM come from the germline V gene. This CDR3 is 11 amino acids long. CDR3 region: CASKGYTEAFF. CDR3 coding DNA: TGTGCCAGCAAAGGTTACACTGAAGCTTTCTTT.

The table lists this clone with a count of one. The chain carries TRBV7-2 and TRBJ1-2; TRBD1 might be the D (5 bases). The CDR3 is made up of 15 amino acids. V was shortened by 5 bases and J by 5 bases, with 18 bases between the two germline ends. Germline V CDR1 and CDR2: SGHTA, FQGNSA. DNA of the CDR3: TGTGCCAGCAGCCTTTCCACCTGGGACTCATATGGCTACACCTTC. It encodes CASSLSTWDSYGYTF. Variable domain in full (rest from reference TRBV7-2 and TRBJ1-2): GAGVSQSPSNKVTEKGKDVELRCDPISGHTALYWYRQSLGQGLEFLIYFQGNSAPDKSGLPSDRFSAERTGGSVSTLTIQRTQQEDSAVYLCASSLSTWDSYGYTFGSGTRLTVV.

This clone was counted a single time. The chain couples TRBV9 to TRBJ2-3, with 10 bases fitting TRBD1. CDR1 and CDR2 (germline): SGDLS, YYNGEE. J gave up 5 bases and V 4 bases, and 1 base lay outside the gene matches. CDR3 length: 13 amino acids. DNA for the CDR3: TGTGCCAGCAGCCGGACAGGGGGAGATACGCAGTATTTT. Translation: CASSRTGGDTQYF.

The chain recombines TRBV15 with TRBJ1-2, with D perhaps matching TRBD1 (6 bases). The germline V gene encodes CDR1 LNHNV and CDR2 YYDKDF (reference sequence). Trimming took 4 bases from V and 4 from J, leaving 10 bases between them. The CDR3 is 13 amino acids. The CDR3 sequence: CATSMDSAYGYTF. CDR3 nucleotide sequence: TGTGCCACCAGCATGGACAGCGCCTATGGCTACACCTTC. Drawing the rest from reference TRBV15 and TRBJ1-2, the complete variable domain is DAMVIQNPRYQVTQFGKPVTLSCSQTLNHNVMYWYQQKSSQAPKLLFHYYDKDFNNEADTPDNFQSRRPNTSFCFLDIRSPGLGDTAMYLCATSMDSAYGYTFGSGTRLTVV.

The CDR3 loop is CASSQMSGANVLTF. The CDR3 DNA reads TGTGCCAGCAGCCAGATGTCAGGGGCCAACGTCCTGACTTTC. The chain uses TRBV7-3 and TRBJ2-6; no reliable D call. V lost 5 bases to trimming and J lost 4 bases, with 9 bases between them. Per the germline V gene, CDR1 is SGHTA and CDR2 is FQGTGA. The CDR3 contains 14 residues.

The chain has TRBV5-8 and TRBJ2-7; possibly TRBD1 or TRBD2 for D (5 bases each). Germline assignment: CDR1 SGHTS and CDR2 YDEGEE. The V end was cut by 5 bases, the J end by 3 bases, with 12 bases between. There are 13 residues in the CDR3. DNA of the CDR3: TGTGCCAGCAGGGAAGGGACCCTCTACGAGCAGTACTTC. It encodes CASREGTLYEQYF.

The CDR3 spells CASSLVEETQYF. CDR3 in DNA: TGTGCCAGCAGCTTGGTCGAAGAGACCCAGTACTTC. The chain uses TRBV5-4 and TRBJ2-5; unclear D gene. From germline, CDR1 is SGHNT and CDR2 YYREEE (reference sequence). The CDR3 consists of 12 residues. Trimming removed 0 bases from V and 3 bases from J, with 3 bases in between.

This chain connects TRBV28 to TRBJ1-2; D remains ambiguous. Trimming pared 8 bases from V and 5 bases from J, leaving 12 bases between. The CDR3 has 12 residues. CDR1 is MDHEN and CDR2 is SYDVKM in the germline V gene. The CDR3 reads CASHEWVYGYTF. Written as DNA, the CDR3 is TGTGCCAGCCACGAGTGGGTATATGGCTACACCTTC.

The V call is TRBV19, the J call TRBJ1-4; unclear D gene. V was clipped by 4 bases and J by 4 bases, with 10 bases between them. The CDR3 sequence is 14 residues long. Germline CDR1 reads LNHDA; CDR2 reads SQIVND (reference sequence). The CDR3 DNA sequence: TGTGCCAGTAGTACAACCTTAAGTAATGAAAAACTGTTTTTT. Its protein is CASSTTLSNEKLFF.

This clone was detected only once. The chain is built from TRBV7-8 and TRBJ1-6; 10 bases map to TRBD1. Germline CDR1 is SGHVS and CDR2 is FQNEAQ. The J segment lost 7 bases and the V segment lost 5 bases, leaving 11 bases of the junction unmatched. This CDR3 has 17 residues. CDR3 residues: CASSPRGGQGSNSPLHF. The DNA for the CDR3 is TGTGCCAGCAGCCCTAGGGGGGGACAGGGGTCGAATTCACCCCTCCACTTT.